The 20 T cell receptor beta chains below come from one sample, sequenced in a study of T cell responses to AZD1222 COVID-19 vaccine. TCRdb keeps only in-frame clones here, not all; method: immunoSEQ multiplex PCR. This sample has roughly 66,000 clones, with 85% to 90% found just once. This specimen consisted of peripheral blood, obtained 28 days after the second dose of the MenACWY control vaccine. These receptors originate from an adult who received the MenACWY meningococcal vaccine as a control.

This clone was observed a few times. Other DNA sequences in this sample translate to the same CDR3. This rearrangement joins TRBV9 to TRBJ2-3; the D is unclear. The ends were cut back, 0 bases at V and 5 bases at J, with 4 bases in the middle. This CDR3 comprises 12 residues. Per the germline V gene, CDR1 is SGDLS and CDR2 is YYNGEE. In DNA, the CDR3 is TGTGCCAGCAGCGTAGCGGGAGATACGCAGTATTTT. Translation gives CASSVAGDTQYF. The full variable domain, completed using reference TRBV9 and TRBJ2-3, is DSGVTQTPKHLITATGQRVTLRCSPRSGDLSVYWYQQSLDQGLQFLIQYYNGEERAKGNILERFSAQQFPDLHSELNLSSLELGDSALYFCASSVAGDTQYFGPGTRLTVL.

The chain has TRBV21-1 and TRBJ2-7; the table calls TRBD1, which could not be checked here. TRBV21-1 is deemed a pseudogene. This CDR3 has 16 residues. Here the CDR3 DNA reads TGTGCCAGCAGCTCCCCGGGGGACAGGGCTTCTTACGAGCAGTACTTC. Encoded protein: CASSSPGDRASYEQYF.

This sequence joins TRBV24-1 and TRBJ2-1; D might be TRBD1 (6 bases). Trimming took off 0 bases at V and 6 bases at J, with 17 bases between the two ends. Germline V lookup: CDR1 KGHDR, CDR2 SFDVKD. CDR3 length equals 17 residues. The CDR3 reads CATSDLHLQGPSNEQFF. In DNA, the CDR3 is TGTGCCACCAGTGATTTGCACTTACAGGGACCTTCCAATGAGCAGTTCTTC.

This chain connects TRBV28 to TRBJ2-7, with 11 bases matching TRBD1. Trimming removed 6 bases from V and 0 bases from J; junction bases left unmatched: 7. The CDR3 spans 16 residues. Germline CDR1 reads MDHEN; CDR2 reads SYDVKM. In nucleotides, the CDR3 is TGTGCCAGCAGAGTGGGGACAGGGGGTATCTCCTACGAGCAGTACTTC. This sequence encodes CASRVGTGGISYEQYF.

The chain has TRBV21-1 and TRBJ1-5; the table's D call, TRBD1, has no DNA check behind it. TRBV21-1 is a pseudogene. This CDR3 comprises 16 residues. This CDR3 is CASSKVARGKGQPQHF. The CDR3, as DNA: TGTGCCAGCAGCAAAGTGGCCAGGGGTAAGGGTCAGCCCCAGCATTTT.

This clone was recorded only once. This CDR3 reads CASTTEAFF. The CDR3 DNA reads as TGCGCCAGCACTACTGAAGCTTTCTTT. The genes are TRBV10-2 and TRBJ1-1; D gene ambiguous. V was clipped by 7 bases and J by 5 bases, with 2 bases between them. Germline CDR1 and CDR2: WSHSY and SAAADI. The CDR3 runs to 9 residues.

The V and J genes are TRBV4-1 and TRBJ2-2; D is perhaps TRBD2 (5 bases). Germline-derived CDR1 and CDR2 are MGHRA and YSYEKL. The CDR3 covers 10 residues. The CDR3 DNA reads as TGCGCTCGCGGGACCGGGGAGCTGTTTTTT. Its protein product is CARGTGELFF.

This chain uses TRBV6-2 or TRBV6-3 with TRBJ1-1; D ambiguous. The CDR3 is 14 residues long. Germline loops: CDR1 MNHEY, CDR2 SVGEGT. V was trimmed by 4 bases and J by 3 bases, leaving 12 bases between them. The CDR3 nucleotides read TGTGCCAGCAGTTCGATCGACGGATACACTGAAGCTTTCTTT. Translation: CASSSIDGYTEAFF.

This clone was recorded only once. V is TRBV25-1 and J is TRBJ2-7, with 9 nucleotides matching TRBD1. The CDR3 contains 13 residues. Germline V CDR1 and CDR2: MGHDK, SYGVNS. Unmatched junction bases numbered 7, after V lost 10 bases and J lost 3 bases. CDR3 sequence (DNA): TGTGCCACCAGAGGGACAGGGAACTACGAGCAGTACTTC. Translation: CATRGTGNYEQYF.

The V call is TRBV25-1, the J call TRBJ2-7, with D perhaps matching TRBD1 (5 bases). This CDR3 is 15 amino acids long. Trimming left V 5 bases short and J 1 base short, with 15 bases between. Germline loops: CDR1 MGHDK, CDR2 SYGVNS. The CDR3 loop reads CASSPAGWRSYEQYF. DNA of the CDR3: TGTGCCAGCAGTCCGGCAGGGTGGAGATCCTACGAGCAGTACTTC.

This clone has only one observation. The chain links TRBV2 to TRBJ1-2; 8 bases agree with TRBD1. Germline lookup yields CDR1 SNHLY and CDR2 FYNNEI. Trimming cost V 4 bases and J 5 bases; bases outside gene matches: 0. The CDR3 extends over 12 amino acids. The CDR3 reads CASSGQGYGYTF. CDR3 nucleotides: TGTGCCAGCAGTGGACAGGGGTATGGCTACACCTTC.

The chain is built from TRBV28 and TRBJ2-4; TRBD2 might be the D (5 bases). With 7 bases removed from V and 0 bases from J, the gap between germline ends came to 22 bases. The CDR3 runs to 18 residues. Germline V gene data show CDR1 as MDHEN and CDR2 as SYDVKM. The CDR3 sequence: CASIMRAGRALAKNIQYF. The DNA of the CDR3 is TGTGCCAGCATCATGAGGGCAGGCCGTGCTCTAGCCAAAAACATTCAGTACTTC. Based on the CDR3 plus reference TRBV28 and TRBJ2-4, the full variable domain is DVKVTQSSRYLVKRTGEKVFLECVQDMDHENMFWYRQDPGLGLRLIYFSYDVKMKEKGDIPEGYSVSREKKERFSLILESASTNQTSMYLCASIMRAGRALAKNIQYFGAGTRLSVL.

V gene TRBV4-3 combines with J gene TRBJ2-1; possible D gene TRBD1, 6 bases. This CDR3 has 13 amino acids. Trimming took 1 base from V and 9 from J, leaving 10 bases between them. Germline V gene lookup returns CDR1 LGHNA and CDR2 YSLEER. The CDR3 region is CASSQVQGFEQFF. Here the CDR3 DNA reads TGCGCCAGCAGCCAAGTACAGGGCTTTGAGCAGTTCTTC.

The chain joins TRBV10-3 to TRBJ1-4, with no clear D. The CDR3 sequence is 13 residues long. Between the trimmed V and J ends, which lost 7 bases and 5 bases, there was a span of 11 bases. CDR1 and CDR2 from the germline V gene are ENHRY and SYGVKD. CDR3 protein: CAIKFQLNEKLFF. For the CDR3, the DNA is TGTGCCATCAAATTTCAGTTAAATGAAAAACTGTTTTTT.

This chain connects TRBV27 to TRBJ1-5; tentatively, D is TRBD1 (5 bases). Germline CDR1 and CDR2: MNHEY and SMNVEV (reference sequence). V gave up 6 bases and J gave up 0 bases, with 15 bases separating them. The CDR3 runs to 16 residues. Here the CDR3 reads CASRQRGVYSNQPQHF. The CDR3 bases are TGTGCCAGCAGACAGCGAGGGGTGTATAGCAATCAGCCCCAGCATTTT.

J is TRBJ2-3 and V is TRBV7-2; TRBD1 is a possible D gene (7 bases). This CDR3 contains 15 residues. V gave up 5 bases and J gave up 3 bases, with 15 bases separating them. The germline CDR1 and CDR2 sequences are SGHTA and FQGNSA. The CDR3 protein is CASSLRQGGTDTQYF. The CDR3 nucleotides read TGTGCCAGCAGCCTCCGACAGGGAGGAACAGATACGCAGTATTTT.

The V gene is TRBV6-4, the J gene TRBJ2-1; 8 bases agree with TRBD1. The CDR3 has 14 residues. From germline, CDR1 is MRHNA and CDR2 SNTAGT. Trimming removed 5 bases from V and 7 bases from J; junction bases left unmatched: 7. CDR3 amino acids: CASSNSNRGNEQFF. CDR3 nucleotide sequence: TGTGCCAGCAGTAACAGCAACAGGGGGAATGAGCAGTTCTTC.

The V and J genes are TRBV5-8 and TRBJ2-5; D might be TRBD2 (6 bases). The CDR3 is made up of 13 amino acids. V gave up 4 bases and J gave up 2 bases, with 9 bases separating them. The V gene's germline CDR1 is SGHTS and CDR2 YDEGEE. The CDR3 DNA reads as TGTGCCAGCAGCCCCGGGACTCAAGAGACCCAGTACTTC. Its translation: CASSPGTQETQYF. The whole variable domain, remainder taken from reference TRBV5-8 and TRBJ2-5, is EAGVTQSPTHLIKTRGQQATLRCSPISGHTSVYWYQQALGLGLQFLLWYDEGEERNRGNFPPRFSGRQFPNYSSELNVNALELEDSALYLCASSPGTQETQYFGPGTRLLVL.

This chain links TRBV5-1 with TRBJ1-4, with TRBD1 matching 9 bases. The CDR3 is made up of 14 amino acids. With V trimmed by 4 bases and J by 7 bases, 5 bases remained unmatched. Germline-derived CDR1 and CDR2 are SGHRS and YFSETQ. In nucleotides, the CDR3 is TGCGCCAGCAGCCTCGGGACAGGGAGTGAAAAACTGTTTTTT. It is translated as CASSLGTGSEKLFF.

The chain recombines TRBV7-8 with TRBJ2-5, with D perhaps matching TRBD1 (5 bases). Germline V CDR1 and CDR2: SGHVS, FQNEAQ. V was cut by 0 bases and J by 0 bases, with 8 bases left in between. This CDR3 comprises 15 residues. The CDR3 protein is CASSLAAGYQETQYF. The CDR3 DNA reads TGTGCCAGCAGCTTAGCTGCAGGGTACCAAGAGACCCAGTACTTC.